Presented here are 3 T cell receptor beta chains from one specimen sequenced in a study of cytomegalovirus exposure and HLA in healthy donors. The PCR made use of 60 Vbeta and 13 Jbeta primers. The data were produced by immunoSEQ multiplex PCR, yet TCRdb's version contains in-frame clones alone and is incomplete. The repertoire holds around 120,000 clones, with approximately 84% as singletons. Sequences were obtained from PBMCs. These receptors all come from a boy younger than 10 in good health and CMV-seronegative.

In DNA, the CDR3 is TGTGCCAGCTCACCACCAACAGGGGGCTTAGGCACAGATACGCAGTATTTT. This gives the protein CASSPPTGGLGTDTQYF. The chain links TRBV18 to TRBJ2-3; TRBD1 aligns across 9 bases. With V trimmed by 0 bases and J by 1 base, 5 bases remained unmatched. The CDR3 contains 17 residues. The germline V gene has CDR1 KGHSH and CDR2 LQKENI.

For the CDR3, the DNA is TGCGCCAGCAGCCAAGTCTCGGGCCGGGACAGGTTTCGGGTGAACACTGAAGCTTTCTTT. Its translation: CASSQVSGRDRFRVNTEAFF. The chain links TRBV4-3 to TRBJ1-1; TRBD1 aligns across 8 bases. The V gene end was trimmed by 1 base and the J gene end by 0 bases; junction bases not matched to a gene: 16. The germline gives CDR1 LGHNA, CDR2 YSLEER. The CDR3 runs 20 residues.

V gene TRBV7-8 combines with J gene TRBJ2-7, with D maybe TRBD1 (5 bases). V was cut by 4 bases and J by 3 bases, with 19 bases left in between. Germline V lookup: CDR1 SGHVS, CDR2 FQNEAQ. This CDR3 region has 16 residues. CDR3 loop: CASSSVPMTVLYEQYV. The CDR3 region has the DNA TGTGCCAGCAGCTCCGTGCCGATGACAGTACTCTACGAGCAGTACGTC.